Below, one T cell receptor (beta chain) is given with its context. The germline CDR1 and CDR2 sequences are SGHRS and YFSETQ. This CDR3 has 14 residues. The V gene end was trimmed by 1 base and the J gene end by 1 base; junction bases not matched to a gene: 0. This sample was included in a study of T cell changes during pregnancy in multiple sclerosis. Produced via immunoSEQ multiplex PCR; TCRdb's table is partial and in-frame only. The table has approximately 99,000 clones, approximately 95% seen once. The sequence came from a female donor with multiple sclerosis, enrolled in a pregnancy study. This sample comprised peripheral blood, obtained after pregnancy. This sequence joins TRBV5-1 and TRBJ2-3, with 7 bases that match TRBD2. CDR3 region: CASSLTSGTDTQYF. The CDR3 nucleotides read TGCGCCAGCAGCTTGACTAGCGGCACAGATACGCAGTATTTT.